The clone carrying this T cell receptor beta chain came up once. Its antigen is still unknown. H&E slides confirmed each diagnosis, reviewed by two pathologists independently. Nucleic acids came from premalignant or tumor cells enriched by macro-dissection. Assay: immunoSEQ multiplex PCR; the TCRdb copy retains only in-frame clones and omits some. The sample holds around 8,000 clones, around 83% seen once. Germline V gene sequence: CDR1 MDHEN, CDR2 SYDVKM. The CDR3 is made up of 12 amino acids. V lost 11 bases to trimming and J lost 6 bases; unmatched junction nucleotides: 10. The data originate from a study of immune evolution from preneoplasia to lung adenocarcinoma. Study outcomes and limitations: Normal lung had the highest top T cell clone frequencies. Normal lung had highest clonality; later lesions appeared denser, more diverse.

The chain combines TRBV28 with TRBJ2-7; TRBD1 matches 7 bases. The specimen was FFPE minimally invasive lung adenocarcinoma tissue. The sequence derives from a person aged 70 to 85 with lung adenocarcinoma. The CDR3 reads CAHTGTASEQYF. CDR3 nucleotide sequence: TGTGCCCATACCGGGACAGCGAGCGAGCAGTACTTC.